Listed below are T cell receptor beta chains from one sample, sequenced in a study of cytomegalovirus exposure and HLA in healthy donors. Libraries were prepared by immunoSEQ multiplex PCR; TCRdb keeps only in-frame clonotypes and omits some of them. The sample records 90,000 to 150,000 clones, roughly 70% being singletons. Sequenced input: PBMCs. Receptors were obtained from a woman aged 40 to 55 in good health and CMV-seropositive. Each CDR3 is given with its conserved first and last residue. The D gene is left open where the match is weak. Rows may omit the clone size; those that give it use once, few, many or a size class.

j_gene: TRBJ1-4
abundance: NA
v_gene: TRBV5-1
d_gene: NA
CDR3nt: TGCGCCAGCAGCTTGGCCGCGACAGTGACTAATGAAAAACTGTTTTTT
CDR3aa: CASSLAATVTNEKLFF

j_gene: TRBJ1-2
abundance: NA
v_gene: TRBV7-2
d_gene: TRBD1
CDR3nt: TGTGCCAGCAGCTTAGAGGGACAGGGTAACTATGGCTACACCTTC
CDR3aa: CASSLEGQGNYGYTF

j_gene: TRBJ1-5
abundance: once
v_gene: TRBV21-1
d_gene: NA
CDR3nt: TGTGCCAGCCGAACGGGTTATAGCAATCAGCCCCAGCATTTT
CDR3aa: CASRTGYSNQPQHF

j_gene: TRBJ1-3
abundance: NA
v_gene: TRBV29-1
d_gene: NA
CDR3nt: TGCAGCGTTGCGCGGGACTCTGGAAACACCATATATTTT
CDR3aa: CSVARDSGNTIYF

j_gene: TRBJ2-6
abundance: NA
v_gene: TRBV10-3
d_gene: TRBD2
CDR3nt: TGTGCCATCAGTGAGAGCGGGAGTTCGCCTGGGGCCAACGTCCTGACTTTC
CDR3aa: CAISESGSSPGANVLTF

j_gene: TRBJ2-7
abundance: NA
v_gene: TRBV6-5
d_gene: NA
CDR3nt: TGTGCCAGCAGTTACACCAGGGCCTACGAGCAGTACTTC
CDR3aa: CASSYTRAYEQYF

j_gene: TRBJ2-3
abundance: NA
v_gene: TRBV30
d_gene: NA
CDR3nt: TGTGCCTGGACCCTCCCCCCTCGGTCCGATACGCAGTATTTT
CDR3aa: CAWTLPPRSDTQYF

j_gene: TRBJ2-1
abundance: few
v_gene: TRBV7-8
d_gene: TRBD2
CDR3nt: TGTGCCAGCAGCTCGGGACTAGCCACCTCGGATGAGCAGTTCTTC
CDR3aa: CASSSGLATSDEQFF

j_gene: TRBJ2-2
abundance: NA
v_gene: TRBV6-5
d_gene: NA
CDR3nt: TGTGCCAGCAGTTACCGAGGACTGAACACCGGGGAGCTGTTTTTT
CDR3aa: CASSYRGLNTGELFF

j_gene: TRBJ1-2
abundance: NA
v_gene: TRBV27
d_gene: NA
CDR3nt: TGTGCCAGCAGTCAGGGCGGGACGGTCTATGGCTACACCTTC
CDR3aa: CASSQGGTVYGYTF

j_gene: TRBJ2-1
abundance: NA
v_gene: TRBV27
d_gene: NA
CDR3nt: TGTGCCAGCAGTCCGGTGAGAGGGTTGGATGAGCAGTTCTTC
CDR3aa: CASSPVRGLDEQFF

j_gene: TRBJ2-5
abundance: NA
v_gene: TRBV28
d_gene: TRBD2
CDR3nt: TGTGCCAGCAGTTTTGGGACTAGCCGGGAGACCCAGTACTTC
CDR3aa: CASSFGTSRETQYF